This section outlines one T cell receptor beta chain sequence together with its context. Its target is not known. A read error may produce the germline difference seen at one junction end. The data were taken from a study of T cell clonotyping in hematopoietic cell transplantation. CDR3 size: 15 residues. Germline CDR1 is GTSNPN and CDR2 is SVGIG (reference sequence). Sequencing was performed with immunoSEQ multiplex PCR; in TCRdb, only in-frame clones are kept and a portion is missing. The table has roughly 15,000 clones, around 94% seen once. Study-level results: Pathologically expanded recipient clonotypes increased progressively from day 30 to day 180 as diversity fell. No sorting was done, leaving CD4 and CD8 contributions mixed. Graft donor and pretransplant recipient Inverse Simpson Index values predicted broader posttransplant TCR diversity.

Sequenced here: PBMCs, sampled 30 days after allogeneic stem cell transplant. V usage is TRBV30 and J usage is TRBJ2-7, with 8 bases matching TRBD1. This clonotype was sampled from a male patient aged 60 to 75 who had an allogeneic stem cell transplant from an unrelated donor, so the T cells may come from the graft donor. Some clones in this sample may be carry-over from other donors' samples. CDR3 bases: TGTGCCTGGAGTGTGGGGGCAGGGGGCTCCCACGAGCAGTACTTC. Translated: CAWSVGAGGSHEQYF.